Listed here are 20 T cell receptor beta chains from one sample, sequenced in a study of OX40 agonist ivuxolimab in advanced cancers. The method behind the library was the immunoSEQ multiplex PCR assay. Not all clones reach the TCRdb copy of this immuneACCESS table, which keeps in-frame sequences only. Checked studies attribute under half of the gap to unresolved V genes and leave the rest unexplained. This sample holds some 25,000 clones; around 78% were observed only once. In total, the top ten clones hold 15% to 20% of the sample. Sample: CD4+ or CD8+ T cells sorted from blood, taken in a trial of the OX40 agonist ivuxolimab. The source is an adult with an advanced solid tumor such as melanoma, head and neck, liver or kidney cancer.

The gene calls are TRBV7-9 and TRBJ1-1, with D unclear. This CDR3 region has 12 residues. V gave up 5 bases and J gave up 5 bases, with 9 bases separating them. Per germline, CDR1 SEHNR and CDR2 FQNEAQ (reference sequence). CDR3 residues: CASSDGLTEAFF. CDR3 nucleotide sequence: TGTGCCAGCAGCGATGGATTAACTGAAGCTTTCTTT.

V usage is TRBV5-6 and J usage is TRBJ2-2; D not certain. Looked up from germline, CDR1 is SGHDT and CDR2 is YYEEEE. The CDR3 totals 12 residues. V lost 1 base and J lost 9, with 7 bases in between. The CDR3 DNA follows: TGTGCCAGCAGCTTGTCCAGCAGGGAGCTGTTTTTT. Protein sequence: CASSLSSRELFF.

The chain uses TRBV5-1 and TRBJ2-1; TRBD2 matches at 13 bases. The CDR3 consists of 17 residues. Per the germline V gene, CDR1 is SGHRS and CDR2 is YFSETQ. J gave up 4 bases and V 0 bases, and 4 bases lay outside the gene matches. The CDR3 region has the DNA TGCGCCAGCAGCTTGGCCGCGGGACTAGCGGGGTACAATGAGCAGTTCTTC. Residues: CASSLAAGLAGYNEQFF.

The genes are TRBV9 and TRBJ2-1; perhaps TRBD1 as D (6 bases). Trimming pared 4 bases from V and 8 bases from J, leaving 28 bases between. CDR3 length: 18 residues. Germline assignment: CDR1 SGDLS and CDR2 YYNGEE. The CDR3, as DNA: TGTGCCAGCAGCAACCCGCGATTTGGGGACAAGCAATTGCATGAGCAGTTCTTC. Translated: CASSNPRFGDKQLHEQFF.

The chain links TRBV11-1 to TRBJ2-7; 9 positions agree with TRBD1. The CDR3 totals 15 residues. Trimming removed 4 bases from V and 7 bases from J; junction bases left unmatched: 11. Germline V gives CDR1 SGHAT, CDR2 FQDESV (reference sequence). The CDR3 here is CASSSFSDRGGEQYF. The CDR3 DNA reads as TGTGCCAGCAGCTCGTTTTCGGACAGGGGAGGAGAGCAGTACTTC.

The chain is built from TRBV5-6 and TRBJ1-5, with D possibly being TRBD1 (5 bases). This CDR3 comprises 15 residues. Germline V gives CDR1 SGHDT, CDR2 YYEEEE. Trimming stripped 4 bases from V and 0 bases from J, with 11 bases between. This CDR3 reads CASSPRQNSNQPQHF. The CDR3, as DNA: TGTGCCAGCAGCCCTCGACAGAATAGCAATCAGCCCCAGCATTTT.

This clone was seen more than once but under ten times. The rearrangement uses TRBV4-1 and TRBJ1-5; D gene ambiguous. The length of the CDR3 is 16 residues. V gave up 0 bases and J gave up 0 bases, with 9 bases separating them. Germline assignment: CDR1 MGHRA and CDR2 YSYEKL. The CDR3: CASSQELTYSNQPQHF. Written as DNA, the CDR3 is TGCGCCAGCAGCCAAGAATTAACATATAGCAATCAGCCCCAGCATTTT.

The rearrangement joins TRBV5-1 to TRBJ2-1; 8 nucleotides line up with TRBD2. V lost 3 bases, J lost 5 bases, and 10 bases stayed unmatched. CDR3 length equals 16 residues. The germline CDR1 and CDR2 sequences are SGHRS and YFSETQ. The CDR3 region has the DNA TGCGCCAGCAGCTCCCTCCCGGGACTAGGTGACAATGAGCAGTTCTTC. Translation gives CASSSLPGLGDNEQFF.

A single count supports this clone. The gene calls are TRBV29-1 and TRBJ1-2; perhaps TRBD1 as D (5 bases). Looked up from germline, CDR1 is SQVTM and CDR2 is ANQGSEA. The CDR3 extends over 14 amino acids. The CDR3 here is CTTSQRTKNYGYTF. CDR3 in DNA: TGCACCACCTCTCAACGGACAAAAAACTATGGCTACACCTTC.

V gene TRBV6-5 combines with J gene TRBJ1-5; no reliable D call. Germline V gene sequence: CDR1 MNHEY, CDR2 SVGAGI. The CDR3 has 14 amino acids. V was clipped by 7 bases and J by 2 bases, with 12 bases between them. The CDR3 here is CASMFGRGNQPQHF. In DNA, the CDR3 is TGTGCCAGCATGTTCGGGCGCGGCAATCAGCCCCAGCATTTT.

In this sample, this clone is medium-sized. This chain connects TRBV28 to TRBJ1-5; TRBD1 aligns across 9 bases. V was pared by 4 bases and J by 2 bases, with 6 bases of the junction left unmatched. Looked up from germline, CDR1 is MDHEN and CDR2 is SYDVKM. The CDR3 covers 16 residues. The CDR3 DNA follows: TGTGCCAGCAGTTCACAGGGGGCGTTGGGCAATCAGCCCCAGCATTTT. This encodes CASSSQGALGNQPQHF.

The chain carries TRBV10-3 and TRBJ1-1; tentatively, D is TRBD1 (5 bases). Trimming removed 3 bases from V and 1 base from J, with 9 bases in between. There are 14 residues in the CDR3. CDR1 is ENHRY and CDR2 is SYGVKD in the germline V gene. The CDR3 loop reads CAISDRGENTEAFF. The CDR3 nucleotides read TGTGCCATCAGTGACAGAGGGGAGAACACTGAAGCTTTCTTT.

The CDR3 region is CASTHGGKLFF. As DNA, the CDR3 is TGTGCCAGCACCCACGGTGGCAAACTGTTTTTT. This chain links TRBV6-6 with TRBJ1-4; D unclear. The V gene lost 7 bases and the J gene lost 11 bases, with 11 bases spanning the gap. The CDR3 is 11 residues long. CDR1 and CDR2 (germline): MNHNY, SVGAGI (reference sequence).

This rearrangement joins TRBV4-2 to TRBJ1-5; no reliable D call. The germline V and J ends were trimmed by 5 bases and 10 bases, with 12 bases remaining between them. The CDR3 contains 12 residues. Germline CDR1 LGHNA, CDR2 YNFKEQ. CDR3 residues: CASSLVKDPQHF. Written as DNA, the CDR3 is TGTGCCAGCAGCTTGGTAAAAGATCCCCAGCATTTT.

The chain employs TRBV21-1 and TRBJ2-1; the D call TRBD2 from the table was never checked on the DNA. TRBV21-1 is a documented pseudogene. This CDR3 is built from 16 residues. The CDR3 nucleotides are TGTGCCAGCAGCCCTGGCGTTCGGGGAGAGAACAATGAGCAGTTCTTC. Translation gives CASSPGVRGENNEQFF.

This clone has a handful of counts. This CDR3 is CASSFGQGYEQYF. The CDR3 DNA reads as TGCGCCAGCAGCTTCGGACAGGGCTACGAGCAGTACTTC. This sequence joins TRBV4-3 and TRBJ2-7; 8 positions match TRBD1. The J segment lost 3 bases and the V segment lost 5 bases, leaving 3 bases of the junction unmatched. The CDR3 consists of 13 residues. In germline, CDR1 is LGHNA, CDR2 YSLEER.

The rearrangement links TRBV27 to TRBJ2-7; 8 bases fit TRBD1. V was clipped by 5 bases and J by 7 bases; unmatched bases: 7. This CDR3 has 13 residues. Germline V CDR1 and CDR2: MNHEY, SMNVEV (reference sequence). The CDR3 loop is CASSPTRQGEQYF. For the CDR3, the DNA is TGTGCCAGCAGTCCAACTCGACAGGGGGAGCAGTACTTC.

The V gene is TRBV7-8, the J gene TRBJ2-5; 7 nucleotides match TRBD1. The end of the DNA aligns better with TRBJ2-7, so the J call may be wrong. Looked up from germline, CDR1 is SGHVS and CDR2 is FQNEAQ. The length of the CDR3 is 16 residues. CDR3 region: CASSFGQGVMSYEQYF. DNA of the CDR3: TGTGCCAGCAGCTTTGGGCAGGGGGTTATGTCCTACGAGCAGTACTTC.

The chain links TRBV11-2 to TRBJ1-1; D unresolved. Per the germline V gene, CDR1 is SGHAT and CDR2 is FQNNGV. CDR3 length: 15 residues. Trimming removed 4 bases at V and 2 bases at J, with 14 bases between. As DNA, the CDR3 is TGTGCCAGCAGCTCGCAGGTGGGGATTAACACTGAAGCTTTCTTT. The encoded protein is CASSSQVGINTEAFF.

The chain recombines TRBV6-5 with TRBJ2-5, with a possible D match to TRBD1 (6 bases). The CDR3 runs to 14 residues. Deletions cut 4 bases from V and 4 bases from J, with 13 bases between. Germline V lookup: CDR1 MNHEY, CDR2 SVGAGI. CDR3 in DNA: TGTGCCAGCAGTTGGGGGCTTGTGGGAGAGACCCAGTACTTC. Translation gives CASSWGLVGETQYF.